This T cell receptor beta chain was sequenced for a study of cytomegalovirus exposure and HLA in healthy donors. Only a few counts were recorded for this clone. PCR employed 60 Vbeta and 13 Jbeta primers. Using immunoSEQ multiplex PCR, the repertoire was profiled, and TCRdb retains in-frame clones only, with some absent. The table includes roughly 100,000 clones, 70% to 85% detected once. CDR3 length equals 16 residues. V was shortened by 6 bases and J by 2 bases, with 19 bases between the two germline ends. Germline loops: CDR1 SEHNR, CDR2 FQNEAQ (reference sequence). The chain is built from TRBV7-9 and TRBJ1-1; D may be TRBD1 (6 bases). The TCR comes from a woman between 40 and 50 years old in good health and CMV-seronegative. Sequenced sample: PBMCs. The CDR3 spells CASRGGAGEGNTEAFF. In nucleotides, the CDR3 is TGTGCCAGCAGGGGGGGGGCAGGGGAGGGTAACACTGAAGCTTTCTTT. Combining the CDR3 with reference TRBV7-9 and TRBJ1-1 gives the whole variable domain DTGVSQNPRHKITKRGQNVTFRCDPISEHNRLYWYRQTLGQGPEFLTYFQNEAQLEKSRLLSDRFSAERPKGSFSTLEIQRTEQGDSAMYLCASRGGAGEGNTEAFFGQGTRLTVV.